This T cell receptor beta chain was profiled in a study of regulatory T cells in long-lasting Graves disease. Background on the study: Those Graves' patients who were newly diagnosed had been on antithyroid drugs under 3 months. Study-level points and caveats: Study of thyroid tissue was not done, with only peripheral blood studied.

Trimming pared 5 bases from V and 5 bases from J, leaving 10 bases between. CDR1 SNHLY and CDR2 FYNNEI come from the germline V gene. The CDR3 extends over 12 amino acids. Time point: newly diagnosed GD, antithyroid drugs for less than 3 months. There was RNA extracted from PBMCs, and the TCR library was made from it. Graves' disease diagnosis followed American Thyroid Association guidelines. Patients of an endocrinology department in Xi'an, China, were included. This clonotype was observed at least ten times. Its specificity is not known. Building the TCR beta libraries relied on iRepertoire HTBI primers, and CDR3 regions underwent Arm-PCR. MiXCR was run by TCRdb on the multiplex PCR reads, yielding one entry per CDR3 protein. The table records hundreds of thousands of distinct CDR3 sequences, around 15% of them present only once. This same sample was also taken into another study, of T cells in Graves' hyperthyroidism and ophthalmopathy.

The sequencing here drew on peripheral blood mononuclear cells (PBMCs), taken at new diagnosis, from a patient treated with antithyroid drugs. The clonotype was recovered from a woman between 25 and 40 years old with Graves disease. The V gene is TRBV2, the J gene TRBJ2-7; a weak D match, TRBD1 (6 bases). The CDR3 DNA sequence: TGTGCCAGCAGTACCAGGGGAGACGAGCAGTACTTC. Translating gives CASSTRGDEQYF.